This T cell receptor (beta chain) was sequenced during a study of early T cells in non-severe SARS-CoV-2 infection. Study context: RNA in bulk from unsorted whole blood was sequenced, and chains were unpaired.

The germline CDR1 and CDR2 sequences are LNHNV and YYDKDF (reference sequence). The length of the CDR3 is 15 residues. Trimming took 0 bases from V and 0 from J, leaving 6 bases between them. Individually, cDNA molecules had unique molecular identifiers attached to them. TCRdb independently ran MiXCR on the 5' RACE reads; one entry per CDR3 protein. The data show some 60,000 distinct CDR3 sequences, less than 9.5% seen once. By share, this clonotype ranks as medium-sized. This sequence joins TRBV15 and TRBJ2-1, with D hard to call. The TCR originated in an adult who was a healthcare worker with PCR-confirmed SARS-CoV-2 infection or an uninfected control (not recorded which). Specimen: whole blood. For the CDR3, the DNA is TGTGCCACCAGCAGAGAGCGAAGCTCCTACAATGAGCAGTTCTTC. Residues: CATSRERSSYNEQFF.